This T cell receptor (beta chain) was profiled in a study of T cells in Graves' hyperthyroidism and ophthalmopathy. Study-wide results and limits: Ophthalmopathy, which appeared later, was predicted by the model a median approximately 6 months before onset.

Researchers took RNA transcripts and amplified the TCR beta CDR3 regions from them. Carried out on the TCR CDR3, a first-round RT-PCR used the HTBI primer set. TCRdb passed the multiplex PCR reads through MiXCR, listing each CDR3 protein once. Of hundreds of thousands of distinct CDR3 sequences detected, less than 25% appear once; the ten largest clones hold 30% to 40%. Germline CDR1 is KGHDR and CDR2 is SFDVKD. V lost 6 bases and J lost 1, with 8 bases in between. There are 13 residues in the CDR3. As to this clonotype: Antigen: not known.

The specimen was blood. The chain recombines TRBV24-1 with TRBJ2-5, with D perhaps TRBD1 (5 bases). This TCR was sampled from a young man with Graves' ophthalmopathy. The CDR3 spells CATSPDSQETQYF. In DNA form, the CDR3 reads TGTGCCACCAGTCCCGACAGCCAAGAGACCCAGTACTTC.